This T cell receptor (beta chain) was observed in a study of T cells in Graves' hyperthyroidism and ophthalmopathy. The study, taken as a whole, reports: Blood held most thyroid clonotypes expanded above 0.001 frequency.

Template material for amplifying TCR beta CDR3 regions consisted of RNA transcripts. An initial round of RT-PCR targeting the TCR CDR3 relied on the HTBI primer set. TCRdb independently ran MiXCR on the multiplex PCR reads; one entry per CDR3 protein. The table records around 620,000 distinct CDR3 sequences, approximately 15% of them present only once. Germline loops: CDR1 SEHNR, CDR2 FQNEAQ (reference sequence). The CDR3 is 15 residues long. Trimming took 4 bases from V and 7 from J, leaving 17 bases between them. This clonotype showed up many times. Its antigen remains unidentified. The chain joins TRBV7-9 to TRBJ2-1, with D possibly matching TRBD2 (6 bases). Sequencing was carried out using blood. The source of this sequence is a young woman with Graves' ophthalmopathy. The CDR3 DNA sequence: TGTGCCAGCAGCTGGGGGACTCCGGGCCTAAATGAGCAGTTCTTC. Encoded protein: CASSWGTPGLNEQFF.